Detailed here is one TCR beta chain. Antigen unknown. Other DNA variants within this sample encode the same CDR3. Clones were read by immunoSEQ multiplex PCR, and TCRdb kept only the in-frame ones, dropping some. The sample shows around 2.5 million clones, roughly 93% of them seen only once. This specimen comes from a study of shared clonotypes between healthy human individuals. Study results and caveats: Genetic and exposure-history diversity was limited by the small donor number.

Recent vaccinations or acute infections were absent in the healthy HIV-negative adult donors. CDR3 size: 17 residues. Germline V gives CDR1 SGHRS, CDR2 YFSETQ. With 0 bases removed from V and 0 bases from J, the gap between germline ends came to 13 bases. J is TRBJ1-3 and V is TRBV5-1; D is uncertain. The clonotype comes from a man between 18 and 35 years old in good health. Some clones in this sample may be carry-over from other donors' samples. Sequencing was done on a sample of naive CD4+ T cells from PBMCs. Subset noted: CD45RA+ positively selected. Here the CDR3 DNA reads TGCGCCAGCAGCTTGGGCCCTACGGCTAGCTCTGGAAACACCATATATTTT. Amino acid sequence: CASSLGPTASSGNTIYF.